These 15 T cell receptor beta chains share one sample of origin, sequenced in a study of identical twins (dated by TCRdb to the mid-2010s). The method was 5' RACE. TCRdb lists the instrument as Illumina HiSeq 2000. The public reads were run again by TCRdb, first through fastp at Q25 and then through MiXCR, and only productive beta chains were kept. Each CDR3 protein appears once, grouped with its most common genes and DNA. The sample table lists some 900,000 distinct CDR3 sequences, roughly 12% of them with a count of one. The ten largest clones take up 1.5% to 2% of the sample. The sample was also reused in another study, on yellow fever vaccine responses in identical twins.

Material for sequencing was PBMCs. These receptors came from a young woman in good health.

This clonotype has a handful of counts. The chain recombines TRBV27 with TRBJ2-3; 9 bases line up with TRBD1. The ends lost 5 bases at V and 2 bases at J; junction bases unmatched: 5. This CDR3 is built from 15 residues. CDR1 and CDR2 (germline): MNHEY, SMNVEV (reference sequence). Here the CDR3 reads CASSPRDRATDTQYF. CDR3 nucleotides: TGTGCCAGCAGTCCGAGGGACAGGGCCACAGATACGCAGTATTTT.

The V call is TRBV18, the J call TRBJ2-3, with D perhaps matching TRBD2 (5 bases). Deletions cut 3 bases from V and 2 bases from J, with 21 bases between. The length of the CDR3 is 18 residues. CDR1 KGHSH and CDR2 LQKENI come from the germline V gene. CDR3 protein: CASSPKTFSGWATDTQYF. The CDR3 DNA is TGTGCCAGCTCACCCAAGACTTTCAGCGGTTGGGCCACAGATACGCAGTATTTT. Based on the CDR3 plus reference TRBV18 and TRBJ2-3, the full variable domain is NAGVMQNPRHLVRRRGQEARLRCSPMKGHSHVYWYRQLPEEGLKFMVYLQKENIIDESGMPKERFSAEFPKEGPSILRIQQVVRGDSAAYFCASSPKTFSGWATDTQYFGPGTRLTVL.

The V gene is TRBV6-4, the J gene TRBJ2-2; D gene unclear. Looked up from germline, CDR1 is MRHNA and CDR2 is SNTAGT. Trimming pared 2 bases from V and 8 bases from J, leaving 6 bases between. The length of the CDR3 is 12 residues. The CDR3 sequence: CASSDDVGELFF. CDR3 nucleotides: TGTGCCAGCAGTGACGATGTGGGGGAGCTGTTTTTT.

This clonotype appeared a few times. The CDR3 DNA follows: TGTGCCAGCAGTGAATCACTTTGGGCTAGCGGGAATTGGGACTACAATGAGCAGTTCTTC. Translation gives CASSESLWASGNWDYNEQFF. V and J are TRBV2 and TRBJ2-1, with 9 bases aligning to TRBD2. Germline CDR1 and CDR2: SNHLY and FYNNEI. The V gene end was trimmed by 2 bases and the J gene end by 3 bases; junction bases not matched to a gene: 17. CDR3 length: 20 amino acids.

This chain connects TRBV5-1 to TRBJ2-7, with 8 bases aligning to TRBD1. Germline values: CDR1 SGHRS, CDR2 YFSETQ. The CDR3 is 15 amino acids. J gave up 2 bases and V 2 bases, and 6 bases lay outside the gene matches. The CDR3 region is CASSFVGTGPYEQYF. CDR3 nucleotide sequence: TGCGCCAGCAGCTTCGTCGGGACAGGACCCTACGAGCAGTACTTC.

This clonotype was seen many times. The chain combines TRBV25-1 with TRBJ2-7; D unresolved. The germline V and J ends were trimmed by 9 bases and 6 bases, with 12 bases remaining between them. The CDR3 is 11 residues long. Per the germline V gene, CDR1 is MGHDK and CDR2 is SYGVNS. Here the CDR3 DNA reads TGTGCCAGGGAGACCCCGGGCGAGCAGTACGTC. Its protein is CARETPGEQYV.

A few counts support this clonotype. The chain links TRBV10-2 to TRBJ2-5; 8 nucleotides align to TRBD1. CDR3 size: 13 residues. CDR1 is WSHSY and CDR2 is SAAADI in the germline V gene. V was clipped by 6 bases and J by 4 bases; unmatched bases: 4. CDR3 in amino acids: CASSGQGAETQYF. The CDR3 DNA reads as TGCGCCAGCAGCGGACAGGGTGCAGAGACCCAGTACTTC.

This clonotype was counted at least ten times. The V call is TRBV20-1, the J call TRBJ1-5, with D perhaps TRBD1 (5 bases). Germline CDR1 and CDR2: DFQATT and SNEGSKA (reference sequence). The length of the CDR3 is 15 residues. The V gene lost 1 base and the J gene lost 3 bases, with 13 bases spanning the gap. The CDR3 protein is CSARGGDRHNQPQHF. The CDR3 nucleotides are TGCAGTGCTAGAGGGGGAGACAGACACAATCAGCCCCAGCATTTT.

This clonotype came up a few times. The genes are TRBV28 and TRBJ2-2, with D possibly TRBD1 on 5 matching bases. Deletions cut 5 bases from V and 2 bases from J, with 9 bases between. CDR1 and CDR2 from the germline V gene are MDHEN and SYDVKM. There are 14 residues in the CDR3. The CDR3 loop reads CASSETANTGELFF. CDR3 bases: TGTGCCAGCAGTGAGACAGCAAACACCGGGGAGCTGTTTTTT.

This clonotype was recorded many times. The chain combines TRBV3-1 with TRBJ2-7, with D hard to call. V gave up 6 bases and J gave up 6 bases, with 18 bases separating them. The CDR3 sequence is 14 residues long. Germline CDR1 LGHDT, CDR2 YNNKEL (reference sequence). The CDR3 sequence is CASSESGRVGEQYF. CDR3 in DNA: TGTGCCAGCAGTGAATCGGGTAGAGTGGGCGAGCAGTACTTC.

The chain joins TRBV7-7 to TRBJ2-2, with 16 bases that match TRBD2. There are 18 residues in the CDR3. Germline trimming cut 4 bases from V and 2 bases from J; bases unmatched to any gene: 4. The germline V gene encodes CDR1 SSHAT and CDR2 FNYEAQ (reference sequence). The DNA of the CDR3 is TGTGCCAGCAGCTGGGGACTAGCGGGAGGGCCCAACACCGGGGAGCTGTTTTTT. Translated: CASSWGLAGGPNTGELFF.

The chain has TRBV7-9 and TRBJ2-7; D is possibly TRBD1 (6 bases). The V gene's germline CDR1 is SEHNR and CDR2 FQNEAQ (reference sequence). V lost 4 bases and J lost 9, with 13 bases in between. There are 12 residues in the CDR3. The CDR3 sequence: CASSSQDRVQYV. The CDR3 DNA sequence: TGTGCCAGCAGCTCCCAGGACAGAGTGCAGTACGTC.

V usage is TRBV12-3 or TRBV12-4 and J usage is TRBJ1-6; 7 nucleotides agree with TRBD1. The CDR3 covers 14 residues. V dropped 4 bases and J dropped 7; count of bases not matched to a gene: 4. The CDR3 sequence is CASSSGTDNSPLHF. In DNA, the CDR3 is TGTGCCAGCAGTTCCGGGACAGACAATTCACCCCTCCACTTT.

Only a few counts were recorded for this clonotype. The V call is TRBV28, the J call TRBJ2-3; 8 bases are a match to TRBD1. Germline V CDR1 and CDR2: MDHEN, SYDVKM. CDR3 length: 16 residues. The V gene end was trimmed by 1 base and the J gene end by 2 bases; junction bases not matched to a gene: 5. Here the CDR3 DNA reads TGTGCCAGCAGTTTATACGCAGGGGGCGCCACAGATACGCAGTATTTT. This codes for CASSLYAGGATDTQYF.

The chain links TRBV11-2 to TRBJ2-7; TRBD1 agrees at 7 bases. Germline V gene sequence: CDR1 SGHAT, CDR2 FQNNGV. J gave up 6 bases and V 5 bases, and 7 bases lay outside the gene matches. The CDR3 is 13 residues long. The CDR3 is CASSIFGTVEQYF. The CDR3 nucleotides are TGTGCCAGCAGCATATTCGGGACAGTCGAGCAGTACTTC.